This T cell receptor beta chain originates from a study of OX40 agonist ivuxolimab in advanced cancers. Background on the study: Participants averaged approximately 61 years of age (range roughly 23 to 85) and were about 85% male.

On this clone itself: The antigen remains unidentified.

Assay used: immunoSEQ multiplex PCR; TCRdb lists only in-frame clones, some missing. Among some 80,000 clones listed, about 89% were seen once. General study findings and limits: Mean expanded clone counts were higher in CD8+ than CD4+ T cells.

This CDR3 is built from 13 residues. The V gene's germline CDR1 is KGHSH and CDR2 LQKENI. Trimming took 0 bases from V and 5 from J, leaving 6 bases between them. Material: CD4+ or CD8+ T cells sorted from blood, obtained in a trial of the OX40 agonist ivuxolimab. The chain has TRBV18 and TRBJ2-3; D remains unclear. The clonotype comes from an adult with an advanced solid tumor such as melanoma, head and neck, liver or kidney cancer. CDR3 loop: CASSPPNEDTQYF. In nucleotides, the CDR3 is TGTGCCAGCTCACCACCGAACGAAGATACGCAGTATTTT. Full variable domain (rest looked up from reference TRBV18 and TRBJ2-3): NAGVMQNPRHLVRRRGQEARLRCSPMKGHSHVYWYRQLPEEGLKFMVYLQKENIIDESGMPKERFSAEFPKEGPSILRIQQVVRGDSAAYFCASSPPNEDTQYFGPGTRLTVL.